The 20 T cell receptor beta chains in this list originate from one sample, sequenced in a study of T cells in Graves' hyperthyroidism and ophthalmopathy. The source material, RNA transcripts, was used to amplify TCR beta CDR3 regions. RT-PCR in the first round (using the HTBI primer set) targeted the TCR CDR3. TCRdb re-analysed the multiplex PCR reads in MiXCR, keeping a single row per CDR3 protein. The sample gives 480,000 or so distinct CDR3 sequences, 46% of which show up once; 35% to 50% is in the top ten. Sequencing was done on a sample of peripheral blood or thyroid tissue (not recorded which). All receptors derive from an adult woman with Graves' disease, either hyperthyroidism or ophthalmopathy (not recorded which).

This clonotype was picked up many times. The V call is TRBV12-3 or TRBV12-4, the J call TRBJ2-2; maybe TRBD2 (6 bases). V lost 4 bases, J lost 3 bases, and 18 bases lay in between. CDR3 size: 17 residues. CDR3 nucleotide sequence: TGTGCCAGCAGTTCCCTCTCTGGGGGGACTTACACCGGGGAGCTGTTTTTT. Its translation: CASSSLSGGTYTGELFF.

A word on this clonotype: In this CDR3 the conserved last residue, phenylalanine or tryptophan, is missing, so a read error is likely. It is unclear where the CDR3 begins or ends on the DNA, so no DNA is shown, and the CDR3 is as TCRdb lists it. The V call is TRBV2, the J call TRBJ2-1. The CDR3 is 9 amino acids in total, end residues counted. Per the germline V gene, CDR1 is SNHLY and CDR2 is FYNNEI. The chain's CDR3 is CASSERKLV.

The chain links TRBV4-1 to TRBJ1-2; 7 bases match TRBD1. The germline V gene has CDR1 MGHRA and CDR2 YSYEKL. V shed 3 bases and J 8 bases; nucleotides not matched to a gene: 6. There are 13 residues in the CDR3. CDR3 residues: CASSQAGGTGYTF. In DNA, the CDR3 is TGCGCCAGCAGCCAGGCAGGGGGTACAGGCTACACCTTC.

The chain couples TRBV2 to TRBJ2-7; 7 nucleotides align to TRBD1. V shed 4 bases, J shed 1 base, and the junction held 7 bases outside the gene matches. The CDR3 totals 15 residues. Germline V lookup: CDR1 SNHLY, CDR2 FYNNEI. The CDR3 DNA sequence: TGTGCCAGCAGTGGAGACAGGGCAATTTCCTACGAGCAGTACTTC. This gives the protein CASSGDRAISYEQYF.

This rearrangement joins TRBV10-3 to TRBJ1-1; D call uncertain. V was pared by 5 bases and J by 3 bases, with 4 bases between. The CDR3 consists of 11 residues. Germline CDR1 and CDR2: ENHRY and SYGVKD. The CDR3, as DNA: TGTGCCATCAGTCCGGACACTGAAGCTTTCTTT. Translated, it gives CAISPDTEAFF.

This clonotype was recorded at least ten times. The CDR3, as DNA: TGCGCCAGCAGCCTTACAGCGGGAGAGGTGACCCAGTACTTC. This encodes CASSLTAGEVTQYF. The V call is TRBV5-1, the J call TRBJ2-5; the match to TRBD2 covers 8 bases. The CDR3 covers 14 residues. V trimming: 4 bases; J trimming: 7 bases; junction bases outside the gene matches: 9. The germline V gene has CDR1 SGHRS and CDR2 YFSETQ.

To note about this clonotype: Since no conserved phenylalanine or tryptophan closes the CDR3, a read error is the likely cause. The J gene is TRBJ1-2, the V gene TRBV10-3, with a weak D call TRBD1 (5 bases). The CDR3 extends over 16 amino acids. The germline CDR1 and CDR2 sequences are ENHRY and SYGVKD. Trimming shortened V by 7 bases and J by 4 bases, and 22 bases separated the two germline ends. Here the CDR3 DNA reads TGTGCCATCAACAGAGGGGTGATGCCGTCGTCCTATGGCTACACCTTA. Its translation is CAINRGVMPSSYGYTL.

The CDR3 DNA follows: TGTGCCAGCAGTGCTAGTCGGGGGCAGGGCACTAACTATGGCTACACCTTC. Its protein product is CASSASRGQGTNYGYTF. V gene TRBV2 combines with J gene TRBJ1-2; possibly TRBD1 for D (6 bases). Germline V gene data show CDR1 as SNHLY and CDR2 as FYNNEI. This CDR3 has 17 amino acids. Between the trimmed V and J ends, which lost 4 bases and 0 bases, there was a span of 18 bases.

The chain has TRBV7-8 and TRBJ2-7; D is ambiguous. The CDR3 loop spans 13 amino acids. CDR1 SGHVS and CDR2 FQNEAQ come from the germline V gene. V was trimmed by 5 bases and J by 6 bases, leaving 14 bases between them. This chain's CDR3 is CASSPLLASEQYF. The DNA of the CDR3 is TGTGCCAGCAGCCCCTTACTGGCCTCCGAGCAGTACTTC.

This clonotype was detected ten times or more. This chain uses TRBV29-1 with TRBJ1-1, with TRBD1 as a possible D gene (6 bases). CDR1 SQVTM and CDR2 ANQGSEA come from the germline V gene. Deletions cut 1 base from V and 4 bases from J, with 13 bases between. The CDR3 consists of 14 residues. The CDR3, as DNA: TGCAGCGTTGAAGTGGGGGGCAGGGGCACTGAAGCTTTCTTT. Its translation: CSVEVGGRGTEAFF.

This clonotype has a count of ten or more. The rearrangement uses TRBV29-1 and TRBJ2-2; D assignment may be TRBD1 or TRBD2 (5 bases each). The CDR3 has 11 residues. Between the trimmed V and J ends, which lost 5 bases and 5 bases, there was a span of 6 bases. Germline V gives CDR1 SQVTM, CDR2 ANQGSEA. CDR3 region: CSVWGTGELFF. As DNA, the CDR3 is TGCAGCGTTTGGGGGACCGGGGAGCTGTTTTTT.

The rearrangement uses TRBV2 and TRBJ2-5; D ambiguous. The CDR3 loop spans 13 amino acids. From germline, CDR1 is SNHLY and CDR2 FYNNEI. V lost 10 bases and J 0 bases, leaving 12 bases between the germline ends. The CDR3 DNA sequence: TGTGCCACCAAAACACCGTACCAAGAGACCCAGTACTTC. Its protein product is CATKTPYQETQYF.

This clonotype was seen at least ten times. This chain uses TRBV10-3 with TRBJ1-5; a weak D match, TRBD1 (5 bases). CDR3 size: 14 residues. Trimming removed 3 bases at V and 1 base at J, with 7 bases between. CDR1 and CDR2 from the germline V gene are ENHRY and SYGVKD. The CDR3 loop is CAISDGASNQPQHF. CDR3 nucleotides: TGTGCCATCAGTGACGGGGCAAGCAATCAGCCCCAGCATTTT.

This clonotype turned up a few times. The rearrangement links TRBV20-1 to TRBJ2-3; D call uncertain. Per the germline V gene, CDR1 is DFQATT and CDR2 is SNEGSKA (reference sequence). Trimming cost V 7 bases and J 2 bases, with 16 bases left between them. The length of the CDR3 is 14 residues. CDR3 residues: CSVLSISLTDTQYF. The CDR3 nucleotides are TGCAGTGTTCTGTCTATTAGCCTCACAGATACGCAGTATTTT.

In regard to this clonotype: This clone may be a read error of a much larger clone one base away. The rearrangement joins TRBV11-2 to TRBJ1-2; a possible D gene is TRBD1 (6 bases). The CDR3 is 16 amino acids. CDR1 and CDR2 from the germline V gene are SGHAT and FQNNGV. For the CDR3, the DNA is TGCGCCAGCAGCCAAGGGGGGGCAGGGCCAACCTATGGCTACACCTTC. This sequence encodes CASSQGGAGPTYGYTF.

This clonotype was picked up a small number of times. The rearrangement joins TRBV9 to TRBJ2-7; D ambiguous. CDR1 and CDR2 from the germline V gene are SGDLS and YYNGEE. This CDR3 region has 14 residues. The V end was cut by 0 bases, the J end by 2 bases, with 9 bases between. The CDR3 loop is CASSVAATAYEQYF. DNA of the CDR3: TGTGCCAGCAGCGTAGCGGCCACAGCCTACGAGCAGTACTTC.

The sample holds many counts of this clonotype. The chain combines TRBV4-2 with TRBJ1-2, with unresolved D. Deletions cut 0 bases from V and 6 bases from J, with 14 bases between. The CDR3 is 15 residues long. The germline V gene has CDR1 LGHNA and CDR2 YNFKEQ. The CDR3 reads CASSQEVRSLDGYTF. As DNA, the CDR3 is TGTGCCAGCAGCCAAGAGGTCAGGAGTCTAGATGGCTACACCTTC.

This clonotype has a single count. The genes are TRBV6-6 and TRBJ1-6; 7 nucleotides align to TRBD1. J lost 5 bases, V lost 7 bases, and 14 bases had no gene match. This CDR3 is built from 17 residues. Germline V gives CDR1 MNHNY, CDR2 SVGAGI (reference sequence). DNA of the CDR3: TGTGCCAGCAACCCTCGTAGGCCGGGACAGAATAATTCACCCCTCCACTTT. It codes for CASNPRRPGQNNSPLHF.

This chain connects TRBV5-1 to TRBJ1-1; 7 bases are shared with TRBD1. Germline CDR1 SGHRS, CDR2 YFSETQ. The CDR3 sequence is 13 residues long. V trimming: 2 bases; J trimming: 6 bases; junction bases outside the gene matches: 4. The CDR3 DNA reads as TGCGCCAGCAGCTTTGACAGGGCTTCTGAAGCTTTCTTT. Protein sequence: CASSFDRASEAFF.

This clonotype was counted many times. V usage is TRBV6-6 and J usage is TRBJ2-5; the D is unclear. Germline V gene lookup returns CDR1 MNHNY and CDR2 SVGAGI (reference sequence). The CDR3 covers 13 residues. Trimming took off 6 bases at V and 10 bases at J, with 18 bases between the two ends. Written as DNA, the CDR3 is TGTGCCAGCAGCATACAAGGGCCGTATGACCAGTACTTC. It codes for CASSIQGPYDQYF.